Given below is one TCR beta chain in context. J lost 6 bases, V lost 4 bases, and 8 bases had no gene match. This CDR3 region has 16 residues. CDR1 SEHNR and CDR2 FQNEAQ come from the germline V gene (reference sequence). These data belong to a study of brain T cells in children with intractable seizures. Time point of the sample: blood from clinic visit 5 months post-surgery; TSC patient then seizure free. At least one anti-epileptic drug was given before surgery. Here immunoSEQ multiplex PCR was the method, and the copy in TCRdb shows in-frame clones only, minus some. There are approximately 330,000 clones in the sample; 93% occur only once, and 4.5% to 7% lies in the top ten.

The TCR originated in a boy under two years old with tuberous sclerosis and intractable seizures. V usage is TRBV7-9 and J usage is TRBJ1-5, with 11 bases matching TRBD1. Specimen: peripheral blood, collected approximately 5 months after surgery. The CDR3 spells CASSSWTGGRGQPQHF. The CDR3 DNA is TGTGCCAGCAGCTCTTGGACAGGGGGCAGGGGTCAGCCCCAGCATTTT.